This is a list of T cell receptor beta chains from one sample in a study of early T cells in non-severe SARS-CoV-2 infection. One entry per CDR3 protein, called by TCRdb with MiXCR from the 5' RACE reads. The sample has over 35,000 distinct CDR3 sequences; about 4.5% are singletons. Input material: whole blood. The receptor source for this set is an adult who was a healthcare worker with PCR-confirmed SARS-CoV-2 infection or an uninfected control (not recorded which). CDR3s include the opening cysteine and the closing phenylalanine or tryptophan. A D gene is named only where the DNA matches it firmly. Clone size is not always given. Where it is, it says once, few, many or a class for expanded clones.

abundance	v_gene	d_gene	j_gene	CDR3aa	CDR3nt
many	TRBV6-5	TRBD2	TRBJ2-3	CASRAGVAQDTQYF	TGTGCCAGCAGGGCGGGGGTGGCGCAAGATACGCAGTATTTT
-	TRBV6-6	TRBD1	TRBJ2-7	CASSYSLLDYGTDFYEQYF	TGTGCCAGCAGTTACTCTCTTTTAGATTACGGGACAGACTTCTACGAGCAGTACTTC
-	TRBV18	-	TRBJ1-2	CASSPRDGYTF	TGTGCCAGCTCACCAAGAGATGGCTACACCTTC
-	TRBV5-1	-	TRBJ2-5	CASSEDLVETQYF	TGCGCCAGCAGCGAAGACTTAGTGGAGACCCAGTACTTC
many	TRBV7-9	TRBD1	TRBJ2-2	CASSLPTGGALNANTGELFF	TGTGCCAGCAGCCTGCCGACAGGGGGCGCTTTGAACGCGAACACCGGGGAGCTGTTTTTT
-	TRBV7-3	TRBD2	TRBJ2-2	CASSLIRASGELNTGELFF	TGTGCCAGCAGCTTAATTCGGGCTAGCGGGGAGCTGAACACCGGGGAGCTGTTTTTT
many	TRBV20-1	-	TRBJ2-5	CSAGNSYPTVQETQYF	TGCAGTGCTGGAAACTCCTATCCGACAGTCCAAGAGACCCAGTACTTC
many	TRBV10-3	TRBD2	TRBJ2-2	CAISDQGSGRNTGELFF	TGTGCCATCAGTGATCAGGGTAGCGGGAGGAACACCGGGGAGCTGTTTTTT
-	TRBV2	-	TRBJ1-6	CASSEARVWAAPLHF	TGTGCCAGCAGTGAAGCGCGGGTATGGGCGGCGCCCCTCCACTTT
many	TRBV6-2/TRBV6-3	-	TRBJ1-2	CASSSTRDGGYGYTF	TGTGCCAGCAGTTCAACTAGGGACGGAGGCTATGGCTACACCTTC